This record concerns one T cell receptor beta chain sequence. A junction end diverges from the germline sequence, so it may reflect a read error. TCRdb itself ran the RT-PCR reads through MiXCR, one entry per CDR3 protein. The repertoire holds 550,000 to 750,000 distinct CDR3 sequences, with approximately 15% as singletons. CDR3 length: 13 residues. Germline CDR1 reads MNHEY; CDR2 reads SVGEGT. Sample: memory CD4+ T cells from blood. The clonotype was recovered from a female donor in good health, serving as a healthy control. The chain recombines TRBV6-2 or TRBV6-3 with TRBJ2-7, with 7 bases aligning to TRBD2. For the CDR3, the DNA is TGTGCCAGCAGTCGTCAGGGAGGGGACGAGCATTACTTC. Its translation: CASSRQGGDEHYF.